This T cell receptor beta chain comes out of a study of shared clonotypes between healthy human individuals. Findings and limits, study-wide: Of the naive CD4 clonotypes, about 5% were shared across a handful of donors. Relative to their counterparts shared across all four donors, non-shared clonotypes exhibited diminished generation probabilities.

Each sorted subset replicate got 200 ng genomic DNA, around 29,000 genomes. Profiled with immunoSEQ multiplex PCR; TCRdb holds only in-frame clones, not every one. The sample lists about 1 million clones; roughly 70% were seen once. The authors divided CD4+ cells into CD45RA+ naive and CD45RA-negative memory subsets. Per germline, CDR1 SEHNR and CDR2 FQNEAQ (reference sequence). V dropped 1 base and J dropped 5; count of bases not matched to a gene: 4. The CDR3 extends over 14 amino acids. A word on this clone: The antigen remains undetermined. Other DNA sequences in the same sample also yield this CDR3.

The chain couples TRBV7-9 to TRBJ1-2; 7 positions agree with TRBD1. Sample: memory CD4+ T cells sorted from blood. The subset: CD45RA-negative fraction. The TCR originated in a man aged 18 to 29 in good health. CDR3 loop: CASSLGQGVYGYTF. The CDR3, as DNA: TGTGCCAGCAGCTTAGGACAGGGCGTTTATGGCTACACCTTC. Complete variable domain (other parts from reference TRBV7-9 and TRBJ1-2): DTGVSQNPRHKITKRGQNVTFRCDPISEHNRLYWYRQTLGQGPEFLTYFQNEAQLEKSRLLSDRFSAERPKGSFSTLEIQRTEQGDSAMYLCASSLGQGVYGYTFGSGTRLTVV.